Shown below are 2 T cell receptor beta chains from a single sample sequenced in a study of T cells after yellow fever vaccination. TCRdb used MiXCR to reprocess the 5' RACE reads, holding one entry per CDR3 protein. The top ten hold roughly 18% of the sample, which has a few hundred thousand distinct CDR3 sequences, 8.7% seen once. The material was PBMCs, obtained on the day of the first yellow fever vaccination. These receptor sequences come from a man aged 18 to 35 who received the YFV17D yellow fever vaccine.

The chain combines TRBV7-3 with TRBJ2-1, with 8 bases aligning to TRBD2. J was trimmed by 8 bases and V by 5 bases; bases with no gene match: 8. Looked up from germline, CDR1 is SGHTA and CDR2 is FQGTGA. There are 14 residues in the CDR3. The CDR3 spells CASSPSGSTHEQFF. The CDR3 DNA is TGTGCCAGCAGCCCTAGCGGGTCTACCCATGAGCAGTTCTTC.

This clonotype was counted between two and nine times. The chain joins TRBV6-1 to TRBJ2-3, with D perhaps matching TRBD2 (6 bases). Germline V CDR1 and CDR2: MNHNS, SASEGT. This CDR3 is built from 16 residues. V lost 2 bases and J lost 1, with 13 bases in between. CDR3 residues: CASSEKEKRGTDTQYF. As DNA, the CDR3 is TGTGCCAGCAGTGAAAAGGAGAAGCGGGGCACAGATACGCAGTATTTT.